This TCR beta chain stems from a study of CD8+ T cells in alopecia areata. Study-level findings and limits: On tofacitinib, scalp clonality and expanded CD8+ clones among top 100 fell significantly.

RNA, once extracted, was reverse transcribed into cDNA for use as the sequencing template. Assay used: immunoSEQ multiplex PCR; TCRdb lists only in-frame clones, some missing. The sample has more than 150,000 clones, roughly half seen once; the top ten hold over 9%. In this sample, this clone turned up once. Its antigen remains unidentified. Germline V gene data show CDR1 as MNHEY and CDR2 as SVGAGI. The length of the CDR3 is 14 residues. Trimming pared 6 bases from V and 4 bases from J, leaving 13 bases between. The treatment here: oral pan-JAK inhibitor, 5-10 mg twice daily. This TCR was recovered from a human donor with alopecia areata. The sequencing here drew on CD8+ T cells sorted from blood, taken at week 52, from a patient treated with tofacitinib. The chain is built from TRBV6-5 and TRBJ1-5, with a weak D call TRBD1 (6 bases). The CDR3 loop reads CASREQGLNQPQHF. The CDR3 nucleotides are TGTGCCAGCAGGGAACAGGGATTGAATCAGCCCCAGCATTTT.